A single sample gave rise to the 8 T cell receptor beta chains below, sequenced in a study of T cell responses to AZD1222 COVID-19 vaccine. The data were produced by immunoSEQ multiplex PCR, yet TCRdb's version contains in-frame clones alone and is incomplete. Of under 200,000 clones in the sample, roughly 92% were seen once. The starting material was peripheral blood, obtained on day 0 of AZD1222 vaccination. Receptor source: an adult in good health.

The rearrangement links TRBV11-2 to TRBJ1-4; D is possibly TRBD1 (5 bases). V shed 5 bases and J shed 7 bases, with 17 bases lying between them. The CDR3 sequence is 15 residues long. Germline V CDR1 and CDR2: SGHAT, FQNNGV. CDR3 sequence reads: CASSRIGGVGEKLFF. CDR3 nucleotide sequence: TGTGCCAGCAGCCGGATCGGGGGTGTGGGTGAAAAACTGTTTTTT.

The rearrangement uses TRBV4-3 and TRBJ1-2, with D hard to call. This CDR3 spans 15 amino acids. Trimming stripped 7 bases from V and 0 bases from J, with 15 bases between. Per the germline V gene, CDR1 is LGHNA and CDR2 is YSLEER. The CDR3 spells CASNPSTATNYGYTF. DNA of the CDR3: TGCGCCAGCAACCCCTCGACGGCCACTAACTATGGCTACACCTTC.

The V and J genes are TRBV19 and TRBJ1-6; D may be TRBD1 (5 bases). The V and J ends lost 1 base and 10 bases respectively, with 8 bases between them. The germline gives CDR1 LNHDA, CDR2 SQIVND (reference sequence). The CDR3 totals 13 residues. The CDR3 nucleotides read TGTGCCAGTAGTATAGGAAACAGGTCACCCCTCCACTTT. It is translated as CASSIGNRSPLHF.

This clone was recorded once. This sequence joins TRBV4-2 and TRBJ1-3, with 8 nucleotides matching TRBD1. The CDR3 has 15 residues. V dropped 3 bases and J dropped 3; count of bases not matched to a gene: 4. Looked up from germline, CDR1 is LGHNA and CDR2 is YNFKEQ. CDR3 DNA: TGTGCCAGCAGCCACTCGGACAGGGATGGAAACACCATATATTTT. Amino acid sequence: CASSHSDRDGNTIYF.

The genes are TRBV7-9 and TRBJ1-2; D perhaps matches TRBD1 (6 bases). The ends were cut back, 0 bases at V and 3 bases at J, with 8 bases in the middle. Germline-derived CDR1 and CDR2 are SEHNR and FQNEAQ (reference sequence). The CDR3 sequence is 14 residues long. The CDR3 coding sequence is TGTGCCAGCAGCTTAGCCCCAGGGGACTATGGCTACACCTTC. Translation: CASSLAPGDYGYTF.

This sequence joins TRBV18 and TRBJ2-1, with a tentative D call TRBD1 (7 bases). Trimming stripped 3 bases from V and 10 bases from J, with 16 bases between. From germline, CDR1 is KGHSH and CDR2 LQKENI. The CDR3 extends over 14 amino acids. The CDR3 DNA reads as TGTGCCAGCTCACCCCAGGGGGGCCCCCGGGAGCAGTTCTTC. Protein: CASSPQGGPREQFF.

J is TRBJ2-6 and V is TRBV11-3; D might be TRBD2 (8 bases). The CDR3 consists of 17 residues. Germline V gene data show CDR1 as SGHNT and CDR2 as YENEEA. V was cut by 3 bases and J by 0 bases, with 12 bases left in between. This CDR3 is CASSLTGTSSGANVLTF. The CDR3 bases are TGTGCCAGCAGCTTGACAGGGACTAGCTCTGGGGCCAACGTCCTGACTTTC.

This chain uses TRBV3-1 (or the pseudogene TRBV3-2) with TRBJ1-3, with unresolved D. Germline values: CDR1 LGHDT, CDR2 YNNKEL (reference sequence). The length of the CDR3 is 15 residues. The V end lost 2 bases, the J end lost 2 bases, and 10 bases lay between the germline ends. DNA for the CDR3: TGTGCCAGCAGCCAAACCGCGAGCCCTGGAAACACCATATATTTT. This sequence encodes CASSQTASPGNTIYF.